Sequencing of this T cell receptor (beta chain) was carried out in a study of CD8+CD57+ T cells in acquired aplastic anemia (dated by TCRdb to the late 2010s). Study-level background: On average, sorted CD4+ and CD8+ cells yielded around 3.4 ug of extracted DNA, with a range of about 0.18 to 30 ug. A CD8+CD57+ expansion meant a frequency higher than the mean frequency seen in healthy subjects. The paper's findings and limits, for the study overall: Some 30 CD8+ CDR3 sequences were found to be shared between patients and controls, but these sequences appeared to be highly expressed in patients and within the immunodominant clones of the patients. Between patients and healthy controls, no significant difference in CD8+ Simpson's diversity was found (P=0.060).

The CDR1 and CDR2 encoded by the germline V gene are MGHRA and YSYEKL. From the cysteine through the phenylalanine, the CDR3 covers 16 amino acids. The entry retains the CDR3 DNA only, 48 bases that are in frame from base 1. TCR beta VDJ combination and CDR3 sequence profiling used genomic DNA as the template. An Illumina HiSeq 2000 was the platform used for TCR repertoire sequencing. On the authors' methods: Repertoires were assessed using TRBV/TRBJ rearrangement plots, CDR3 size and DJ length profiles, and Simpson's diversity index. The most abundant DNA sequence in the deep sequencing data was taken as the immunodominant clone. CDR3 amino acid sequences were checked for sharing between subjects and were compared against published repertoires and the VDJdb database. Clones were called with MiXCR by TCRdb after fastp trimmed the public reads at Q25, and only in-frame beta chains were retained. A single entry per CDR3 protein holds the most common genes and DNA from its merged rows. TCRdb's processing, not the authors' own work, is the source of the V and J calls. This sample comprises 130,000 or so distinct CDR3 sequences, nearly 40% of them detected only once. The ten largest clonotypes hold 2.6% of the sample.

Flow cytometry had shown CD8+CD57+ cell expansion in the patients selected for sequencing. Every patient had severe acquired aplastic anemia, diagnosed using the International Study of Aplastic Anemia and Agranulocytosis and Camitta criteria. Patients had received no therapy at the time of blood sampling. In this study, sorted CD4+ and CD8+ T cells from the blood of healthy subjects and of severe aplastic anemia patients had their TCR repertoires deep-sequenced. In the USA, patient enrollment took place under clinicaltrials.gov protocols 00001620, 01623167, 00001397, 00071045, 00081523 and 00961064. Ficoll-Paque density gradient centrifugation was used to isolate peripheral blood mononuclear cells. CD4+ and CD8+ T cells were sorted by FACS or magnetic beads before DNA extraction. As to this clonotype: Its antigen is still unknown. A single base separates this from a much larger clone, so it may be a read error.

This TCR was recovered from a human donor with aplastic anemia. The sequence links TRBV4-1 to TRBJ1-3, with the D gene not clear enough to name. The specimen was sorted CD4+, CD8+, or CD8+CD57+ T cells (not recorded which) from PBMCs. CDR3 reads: CASTPGERFIGNTVYF. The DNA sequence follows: TGCGCCAGCACCCCCGGGGAGAGATTTATCGGAAACACCGTATATTTT.